This TCR beta chain was sequenced during a study of T cells after posttransplantation cyclophosphamide. Looked up from germline, CDR1 is DFQATT and CDR2 is SNEGSKA (reference sequence). The CDR3 totals 11 residues. V lost 7 bases to trimming and J lost 4 bases, with 8 bases between them. Repertoires were generated with immunoSEQ multiplex PCR, while TCRdb's copy carries only in-frame clones and drops some. This repertoire shows about 24,000 clones, more than 70% found once; its top ten account for around 6.9%. The sequencing sample was made of PBMCs. The chain recombines TRBV20-1 with TRBJ2-1; D is unclear. The sequence was collected from a woman aged 55-70 years with a blood cancer, CMV-positive, and with a related stem cell donor. DNA for the CDR3: TGCAGTGGTACAATGTACAATGAGCAGTTCTTC. Protein product: CSGTMYNEQFF.